This T cell receptor beta chain was sequenced in a study of T cells in Graves' hyperthyroidism and ophthalmopathy (dated 2019 in TCRdb). Concerning the study at large: A discovery cohort of roughly 96 patients, 43 with Graves' ophthalmopathy and approximately 57 with stable Graves' hyperthyroidism, was used to find distinguishing TCR V-J signatures. Prospective prediction of ophthalmopathy was tested in an independent validation cohort of approximately 19 hyperthyroidism patients and around 16 patients who later progressed to ophthalmopathy. The approximately 98 discovery patients were randomly divided into training and test sets at a 7:3 ratio. The study also compared thyroid tissue and blood T-cell repertoires from over 5 Graves' hyperthyroidism patients. After sampling, hyperthyroidism patients received methimazole starting at 30 mg daily, and ophthalmopathy patients received high-dose intravenous methylprednisolone. The paper describes TCR Vbeta CDR3 sequencing of roughly 130 peripheral blood samples, made up of 43 ophthalmopathy patients, 70 to 80 hyperthyroidism patients and roughly 17 progressor patients. General findings and caveats noted by the study authors: Most expanded thyroid clonotypes (frequency above 0.001) were also detected in blood, suggesting blood repertoires may reflect thyroid immune responses. Sample size was not statistically predetermined, and blinding of investigators to group allocation was not performed. In validation, the model predicted progression to ophthalmopathy a median of roughly six months before onset, with 70% to 71% sensitivity and 72.22% specificity. Ophthalmopathy was separated from stable hyperthyroidism by a 13 V-J signature model, with roughly 88% sensitivity and about 81% specificity obtained in cross-validation and 80%/75% obtained in testing.

Unmatched junction bases come to 9, with V trimmed by 8 bases and J by 2 bases. As encoded in the germline V gene (reference sequence), CDR1 is DFQATT while CDR2 is SNEGSKA. There are 14 amino acids in the CDR3, from cysteine to phenylalanine inclusive. Kept here is only the CDR3 DNA, which spans 42 bases and is read in frame from base 1. This clonotype was counted between two and nine times. Its antigen remains undetermined. No base quality information exists; no much larger clone differs at one position. The TCR beta CDR3 regions were amplified from the RNA transcripts. For the first round of RT-PCR on the TCR CDR3, the HTBI primer set was used together with the Qiagen OneStep RT-PCR kit. A second multiplex PCR round built the libraries, followed by size selection and purification. Paired-end sequencing of the libraries was performed with 100 bp reads on an Illumina HiSeq2000. Turning to the authors' computational methods: Raw data were processed with SOAPnuke, discarding reads with adapters, uncalled bases, mean Phred below 15, or no exact constant-primer or identifier match. High-quality paired reads were merged with COPE v1.2.5, and unique nucleotide sequences were defined as clonotypes. MiTCR v1.1 was used to align clonotypes to the IMGT TRBV, TRBD and TRBJ reference segments. Only V-J combinations with frequency above 0.0001, covering 99% to 99.2% of repertoires, were analysed. A TCS score was defined as the ratio between F50 (clonal expansion) and ExV (chaos), using BLOSUM62-based TCRdist between CDR3 peptides within each V-J. Welch's t-statistics and random forest reduced roughly 530 V-J features to 13, which were used in a naive Bayes classifier (R e1071). Thyroid-blood repertoire similarity was quantified with the Morisita-Horn index. TCRdb redid the processing of the public reads, applying fastp at Q25 and MiXCR, and retained in-frame beta chains. CDR3 protein duplicates are merged, each entry listing the most common genes and DNA. TCRdb assigned the V and J calls; the authors' analysis was not used. The sample records approximately 98,000 distinct CDR3 sequences, approximately 40% of which are singletons. The ten largest clones take up approximately 10% of the sample.

Graves' hyperthyroidism was defined as stable when no progression to ophthalmopathy occurred over 18 months of follow-up. The hyperthyroidism patients were between 18 and 65 years old and newly diagnosed, with a disease duration of less than 2 months. Patients with uncontrolled infections, other autoimmune diseases, pregnancy or lactation were excluded. Clinical symptoms, serum thyroxine and TRAb, thyroid ultrasound, and orbital computed tomography formed the basis for the diagnoses. Total RNA was extracted using Trizol reagent, and RNA quality was assessed on an Agilent 2100 Bioanalyzer. The chain was built from TRBV20-1 and TRBJ1-1; a stretch of 9 junction bases matches TRBD1. Input material: peripheral blood or thyroid tissue (not recorded which). This sequence was found in a woman between 25 and 40 years old with Graves' hyperthyroidism. The CDR3 is CSSKGGQGNTEAFF. The DNA sequence is as follows: TGCAGTTCGAAGGGGGGACAGGGAAACACTGAAGCTTTCTTT.